The present T cell receptor (beta chain) was sequenced within a study of Graves' ophthalmopathy and Graves' hyperthyroidism. Points from the study as a whole: The blood repertoire also included most expanded thyroid clonotypes above 0.001 frequency.

A remark on this clonotype: Its antigen is still unknown.

Amplification of TCR beta CDR3 regions used RNA transcripts. After a first-round RT-PCR with HTBI primers, a second-round multiplex PCR was run. TCRdb processed the multiplex PCR reads anew with MiXCR; each CDR3 protein has one entry. The sample contains more than 550,000 distinct CDR3 sequences, about 38% of which appear only once. PBMCs were isolated from a 10 ml sample of fresh peripheral blood. Germline V lookup: CDR1 DFQATT, CDR2 SNEGSKA (reference sequence). V shed 5 bases and J shed 3 bases, with 17 bases lying between them. This CDR3 region has 16 residues. Sequencing was done on a sample of peripheral blood. The clonotype originates from an adult man with Graves' ophthalmopathy. The rearrangement joins TRBV20-1 to TRBJ1-6; D is possibly TRBD1 (6 bases). The CDR3 loop is CSAWKQGVGYNSPLHF. The CDR3 DNA sequence: TGCAGTGCTTGGAAACAGGGTGTGGGCTATAATTCACCCCTCCACTTT.